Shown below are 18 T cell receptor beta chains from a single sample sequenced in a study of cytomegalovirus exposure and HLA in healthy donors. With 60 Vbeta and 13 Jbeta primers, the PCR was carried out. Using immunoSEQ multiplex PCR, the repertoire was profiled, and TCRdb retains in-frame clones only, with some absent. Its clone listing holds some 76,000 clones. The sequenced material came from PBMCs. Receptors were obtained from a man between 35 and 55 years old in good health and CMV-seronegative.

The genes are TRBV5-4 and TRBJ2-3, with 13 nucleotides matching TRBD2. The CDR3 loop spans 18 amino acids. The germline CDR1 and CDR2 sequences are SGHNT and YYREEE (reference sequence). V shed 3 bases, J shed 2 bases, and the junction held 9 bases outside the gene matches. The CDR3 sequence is CASSSRTSGGTSTDTQYF. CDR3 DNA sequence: TGTGCCAGCAGCTCGAGGACTAGCGGGGGAACGTCCACAGATACGCAGTATTTT.

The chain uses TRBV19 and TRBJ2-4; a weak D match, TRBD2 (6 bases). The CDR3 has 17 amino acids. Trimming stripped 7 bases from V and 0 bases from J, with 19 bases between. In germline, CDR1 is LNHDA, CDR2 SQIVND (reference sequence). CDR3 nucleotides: TGTGCCAGTACTCCCGAGGGACTCGCGGTAGCCAAAAACATTCAGTACTTC. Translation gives CASTPEGLAVAKNIQYF.

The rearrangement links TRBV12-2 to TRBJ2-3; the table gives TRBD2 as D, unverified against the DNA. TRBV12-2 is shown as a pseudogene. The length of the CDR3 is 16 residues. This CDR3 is CASRLETGFGTDTQYF. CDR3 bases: TGTGCAAGTCGCTTAGAAACGGGGTTCGGGACAGATACGCAGTATTTT.

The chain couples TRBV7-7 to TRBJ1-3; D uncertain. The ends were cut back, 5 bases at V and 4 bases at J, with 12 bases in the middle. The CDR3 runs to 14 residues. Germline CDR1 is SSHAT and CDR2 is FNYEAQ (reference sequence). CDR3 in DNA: TGTGCCAGCAGCAAAGAGTTAGTCGGAAACACCATATATTTT. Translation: CASSKELVGNTIYF.

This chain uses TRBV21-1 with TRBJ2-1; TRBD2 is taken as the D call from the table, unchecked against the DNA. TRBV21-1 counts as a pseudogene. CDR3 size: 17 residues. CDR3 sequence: CASSKGTGTTLHNEQFF. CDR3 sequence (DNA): TGTGCCAGCAGCAAAGGGACCGGGACTACGCTTCACAATGAGCAGTTCTTC.

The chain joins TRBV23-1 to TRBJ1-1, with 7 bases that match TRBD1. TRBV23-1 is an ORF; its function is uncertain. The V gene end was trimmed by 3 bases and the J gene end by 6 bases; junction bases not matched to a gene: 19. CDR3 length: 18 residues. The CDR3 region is CASSHPDPGQSEWPEAFF. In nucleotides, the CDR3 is TGCGCCAGCAGTCACCCAGACCCGGGACAGTCCGAATGGCCTGAAGCTTTCTTT.

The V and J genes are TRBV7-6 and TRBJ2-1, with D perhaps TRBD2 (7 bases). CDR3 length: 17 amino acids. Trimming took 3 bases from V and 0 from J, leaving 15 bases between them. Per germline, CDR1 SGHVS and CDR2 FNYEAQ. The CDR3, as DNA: TGTGCCAGCAGCTTTCGGGGGCGGGAGAGCTCCTACAATGAGCAGTTCTTC. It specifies CASSFRGRESSYNEQFF.

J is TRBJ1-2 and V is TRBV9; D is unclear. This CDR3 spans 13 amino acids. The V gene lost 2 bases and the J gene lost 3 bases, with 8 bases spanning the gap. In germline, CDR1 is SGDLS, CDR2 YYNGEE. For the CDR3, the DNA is TGTGCCAGCAGCGTCGGACTGGACTATGGCTACACCTTC. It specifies CASSVGLDYGYTF.

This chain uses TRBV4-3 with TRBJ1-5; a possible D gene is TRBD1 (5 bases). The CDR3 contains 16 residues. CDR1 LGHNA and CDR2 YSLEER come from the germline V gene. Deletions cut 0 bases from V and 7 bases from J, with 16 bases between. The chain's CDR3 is CASSQDSVGGGQPQHF. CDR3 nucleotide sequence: TGCGCCAGCAGCCAAGATTCGGTCGGGGGAGGCCAGCCCCAGCATTTT.

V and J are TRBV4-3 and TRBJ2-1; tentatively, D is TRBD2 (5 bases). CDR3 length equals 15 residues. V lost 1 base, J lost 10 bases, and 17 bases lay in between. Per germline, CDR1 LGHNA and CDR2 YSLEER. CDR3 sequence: CASSQGESLTIEQFF. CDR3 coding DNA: TGCGCCAGCAGCCAAGGGGAGAGCCTTACAATCGAGCAGTTCTTC.

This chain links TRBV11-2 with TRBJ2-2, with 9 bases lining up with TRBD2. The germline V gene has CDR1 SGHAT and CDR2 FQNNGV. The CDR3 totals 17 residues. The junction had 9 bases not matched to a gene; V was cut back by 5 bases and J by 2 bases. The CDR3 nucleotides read TGTGCCAGCAGCCCCCTGACTAGCGGCGGAAACACCGGGGAGCTGTTTTTT. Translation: CASSPLTSGGNTGELFF.

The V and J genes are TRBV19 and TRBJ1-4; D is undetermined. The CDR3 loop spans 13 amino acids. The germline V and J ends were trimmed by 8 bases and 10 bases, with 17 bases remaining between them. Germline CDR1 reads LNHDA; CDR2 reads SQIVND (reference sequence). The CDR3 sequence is CASVANQAGKLFF. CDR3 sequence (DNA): TGTGCCAGTGTTGCTAACCAGGCAGGAAAACTGTTTTTT.

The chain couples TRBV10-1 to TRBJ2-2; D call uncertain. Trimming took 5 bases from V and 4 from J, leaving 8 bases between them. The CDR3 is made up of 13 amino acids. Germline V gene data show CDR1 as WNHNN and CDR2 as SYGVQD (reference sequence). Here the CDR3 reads CASSLGPTGELFF. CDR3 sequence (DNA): TGCGCCAGCAGTCTCGGTCCCACCGGGGAGCTGTTTTTT.

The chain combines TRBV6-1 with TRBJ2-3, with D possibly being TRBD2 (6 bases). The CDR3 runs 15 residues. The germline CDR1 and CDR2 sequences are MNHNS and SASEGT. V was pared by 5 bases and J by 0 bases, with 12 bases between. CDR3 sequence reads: CASSRDGTSTDTQYF. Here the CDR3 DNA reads TGTGCCAGCAGTAGGGACGGGACTAGCACAGATACGCAGTATTTT.

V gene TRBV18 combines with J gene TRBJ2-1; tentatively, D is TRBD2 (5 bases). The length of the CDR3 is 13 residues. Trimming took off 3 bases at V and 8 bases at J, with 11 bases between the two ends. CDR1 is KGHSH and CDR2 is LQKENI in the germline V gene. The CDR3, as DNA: TGTGCCAGCTCACCTTTGAGGGTGGATGAGCAGTTCTTC. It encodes CASSPLRVDEQFF. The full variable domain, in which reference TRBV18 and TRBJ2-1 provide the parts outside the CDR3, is NAGVMQNPRHLVRRRGQEARLRCSPMKGHSHVYWYRQLPEEGLKFMVYLQKENIIDESGMPKERFSAEFPKEGPSILRIQQVVRGDSAAYFCASSPLRVDEQFFGPGTRLTVL.

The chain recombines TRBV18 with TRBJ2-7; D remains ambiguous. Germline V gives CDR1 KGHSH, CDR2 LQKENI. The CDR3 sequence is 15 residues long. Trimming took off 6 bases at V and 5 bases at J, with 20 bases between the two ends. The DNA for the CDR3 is TGTGCCAGCTCGGCATGGGCCTCCGATAGAGACGAGCAGTACTTC. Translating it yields CASSAWASDRDEQYF.

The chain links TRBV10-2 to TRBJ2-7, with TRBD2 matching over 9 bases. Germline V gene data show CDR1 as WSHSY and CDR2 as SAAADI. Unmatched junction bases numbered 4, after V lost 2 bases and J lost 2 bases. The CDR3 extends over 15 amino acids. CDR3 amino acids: CASSELAGRTYEQYF. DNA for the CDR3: TGCGCCAGCAGTGAGCTAGCGGGAAGGACCTACGAGCAGTACTTC.

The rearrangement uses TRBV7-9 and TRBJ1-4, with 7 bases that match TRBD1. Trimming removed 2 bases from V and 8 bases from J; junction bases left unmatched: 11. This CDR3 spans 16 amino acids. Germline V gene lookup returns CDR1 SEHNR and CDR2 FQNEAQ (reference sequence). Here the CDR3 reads CASSLTGASNTEKLFF. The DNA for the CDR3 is TGTGCCAGCAGCTTAACAGGGGCGTCCAATACCGAAAAACTGTTTTTT.